Each of the 23 T cell receptor beta chains below was sequenced from the same sample in a study of Ad26.COV2.S vaccination and SARS-CoV-2 variants. Documented treatment: some 20 received Ad26.COV2.S at low or high dose, single or two shots; about 5 received placebo; per-sample allocation not given. Vaccine and placebo recipients were sampled on day 63 after the first injection. Assay used: immunoSEQ multiplex PCR; TCRdb lists only in-frame clones, some missing. The table shows some 300,000 clones, with about 86% occurring only once. This specimen was peripheral blood, taken in a trial of Ad26.COV2.S vaccine versus placebo. The receptors here all came from a person between 18 and 60 years old who received the Ad26.COV2.S COVID-19 vaccine or a placebo.

This clone has just one count. This chain joins TRBV12-3 or TRBV12-4 and TRBJ1-1; D unresolved. The CDR3 spans 11 residues. V lost 5 bases and J lost 7, with 8 bases in between. In nucleotides, the CDR3 is TGTGCCAGCAGTACCGGTAATGAAGCTTTCTTT. Amino acid sequence: CASSTGNEAFF.

The chain couples TRBV10-3 to TRBJ2-3, with D uncertain. From germline, CDR1 is ENHRY and CDR2 SYGVKD. Trimming took 6 bases from V and 6 from J, leaving 7 bases between them. The CDR3 is 11 amino acids. The CDR3 nucleotides read TGTGCCATCAGGAGGCAGGATACGCAGTATTTT. This translates into CAIRRQDTQYF.

This rearrangement joins TRBV5-1 to TRBJ1-1, with a possible D match to TRBD1 (6 bases). Germline CDR1 SGHRS, CDR2 YFSETQ. Between the trimmed V and J ends, which lost 7 bases and 0 bases, there was a span of 13 bases. This CDR3 region has 14 residues. In nucleotides, the CDR3 is TGCGCCAGCCGCCGGGGGGACATGAACACTGAAGCTTTCTTT. It yields the protein CASRRGDMNTEAFF.

CDR3 nucleotides: TGTGCCAGCAGCTCCAGACGGCTAGCTGTCTACGAGCAGTACTTC. It is translated as CASSSRRLAVYEQYF. V is TRBV5-6 and J is TRBJ2-7; TRBD2 might be the D (5 bases). The CDR3 runs 15 residues. Germline CDR1 SGHDT, CDR2 YYEEEE. V lost 3 bases and J 3 bases, leaving 16 bases between the germline ends. The full variable domain, completed using reference TRBV5-6 and TRBJ2-7, is DAGVTQSPTHLIKTRGQQVTLRCSPKSGHDTVSWYQQALGQGPQFIFQYYEEEERQRGNFPDRFSGHQFPNYSSELNVNALLLGDSALYLCASSSRRLAVYEQYFGPGTRLTVT.

With regard to this clone: At one end, the junction sequence differs from germline, possibly due to a read error. The sample carries other DNA sequences with the same CDR3. The gene calls are TRBV12-3 or TRBV12-4 and TRBJ2-7; 10 bases match TRBD2. CDR3 length: 13 residues. The CDR3 spells CASSLAGDYEQYF. DNA for the CDR3: TGTGCCAGCAGTCTAGCGGGGGACTACGAGCAGTACTTC.

This clone was found once. V and J are TRBV6-2 or TRBV6-3 and TRBJ2-2; a weak D match, TRBD1 (5 bases). V was clipped by 6 bases and J by 6 bases, with 8 bases between them. This CDR3 contains 12 residues. CDR1 and CDR2 (germline): MNHEY, SVGEGT. DNA for the CDR3: TGTGCCAGCAGCCGCAGGGCCGGGGAGCTGTTTTTT. This encodes CASSRRAGELFF.

The rearrangement uses TRBV5-1 and TRBJ2-1, with 11 positions matching TRBD2. The CDR3 runs to 17 residues. Germline V gives CDR1 SGHRS, CDR2 YFSETQ. With 0 bases clipped from V and 7 bases from J, the junction kept 9 bases outside the gene matches. CDR3 sequence: CASSLDNWLAGGNEQFF. The CDR3 nucleotides read TGCGCCAGCAGCTTGGATAACTGGTTAGCGGGGGGGAATGAGCAGTTCTTC.

The chain has TRBV18 and TRBJ2-3; 8 nucleotides line up with TRBD2. Germline V gene data show CDR1 as KGHSH and CDR2 as LQKENI. After removal of 0 bases from V and 6 bases from J, the junction contained 2 bases not matched to a gene. This CDR3 contains 14 residues. The CDR3 region has the DNA TGTGCCAGCTCACCACCGGCTAGCGGGGATACGCAGTATTTT. This encodes CASSPPASGDTQYF.

The chain couples TRBV5-1 to TRBJ2-3, with TRBD1 identical over 8 bases. Trimming removed 2 bases from V and 4 bases from J; junction bases left unmatched: 6. Germline loops: CDR1 SGHRS, CDR2 YFSETQ. The CDR3 sequence is 15 residues long. In DNA, the CDR3 is TGCGCCAGCAGCTTAGACAGGGGTAGCGCAGATACGCAGTATTTT. Amino acids: CASSLDRGSADTQYF. The full variable domain, with the rest looked up from reference TRBV5-1 and TRBJ2-3, is KAGVTQTPRYLIKTRGQQVTLSCSPISGHRSVSWYQQTPGQGLQFLFEYFSETQRNKGNFPGRFSGRQFSNSRSEMNVSTLELGDSALYLCASSLDRGSADTQYFGPGTRLTVL.

The chain combines TRBV6-5 with TRBJ2-5; D perhaps matches TRBD1 (6 bases). The length of the CDR3 is 14 residues. Germline-derived CDR1 and CDR2 are MNHEY and SVGAGI. Trimming stripped 4 bases from V and 5 bases from J, with 14 bases between. CDR3 region: CASSLTGGEETQYF. The CDR3 DNA reads as TGTGCCAGCAGTTTGACAGGCGGCGAGGAGACCCAGTACTTC.

Notes on this clone: Other DNA sequences in the sample encode the same CDR3. V and J are TRBV6-5 and TRBJ1-1; D remains unclear. Germline V lookup: CDR1 MNHEY, CDR2 SVGAGI. This CDR3 comprises 13 residues. V lost 0 bases and J 3 bases, leaving 5 bases between the germline ends. CDR3: CASSYSLDTEAFF. The CDR3 region has the DNA TGTGCCAGCAGTTACTCGCTCGACACTGAAGCTTTCTTT.

V usage is TRBV6-1 and J usage is TRBJ1-1; D is undetermined. CDR1 MNHNS and CDR2 SASEGT come from the germline V gene. The CDR3 contains 12 residues. Trimming took 2 bases from V and 5 from J, leaving 6 bases between them. CDR3 in DNA: TGTGCCAGCAGTGAAAAGCTTACTGAAGCTTTCTTT. Its protein product is CASSEKLTEAFF.

The CDR3 DNA reads as TGTGCCGCCTGGGGGGGTTCACCCCTCCACTTT. Its protein is CAAWGGSPLHF. The V and J genes are TRBV6-5 and TRBJ1-6, with a tentative D call TRBD1 (5 bases). Germline assignment: CDR1 MNHEY and CDR2 SVGAGI. The CDR3 contains 11 residues. Trimming cost V 11 bases and J 9 bases, with 11 bases left between them.

V and J are TRBV2 and TRBJ1-1; D call uncertain. Trimming stripped 7 bases from V and 1 base from J, with 10 bases between. This CDR3 is built from 13 residues. CDR1 SNHLY and CDR2 FYNNEI come from the germline V gene. CDR3 residues: CASTGERNTEAFF. DNA of the CDR3: TGTGCCAGCACCGGGGAACGGAACACTGAAGCTTTCTTT.

The chain combines TRBV30 with TRBJ1-1, with TRBD1 matching 9 bases. V was pared by 5 bases and J by 5 bases, with 9 bases of the junction left unmatched. The CDR3 contains 14 residues. In germline, CDR1 is GTSNPN, CDR2 SVGIG (reference sequence). In DNA, the CDR3 is TGTGCCTGGGTCAACAGGGGGCCGGGGACTGAAGCTTTCTTT. Translation: CAWVNRGPGTEAFF.

The gene calls are TRBV21-1 and TRBJ2-2; TRBD1, the table's D call, lacks a check against the DNA. TRBV21-1 is designated a pseudogene. The length of the CDR3 is 16 residues. The chain's CDR3 is CASSKVGRGDTGELFF. The CDR3 nucleotides read TGTGCCAGCAGCAAAGTAGGTAGGGGTGACACCGGGGAGCTGTTTTTT.

The chain uses TRBV27 and TRBJ2-3, with D perhaps matching TRBD1 (6 bases). The germline CDR1 and CDR2 sequences are MNHEY and SMNVEV (reference sequence). The V end lost 2 bases, the J end lost 6 bases, and 15 bases lay between the germline ends. This CDR3 is built from 15 residues. The DNA for the CDR3 is TGTGCCAGCAGTTTAAGACTTACAGGGTGGGATACGCAGTATTTT. Translation: CASSLRLTGWDTQYF.

J is TRBJ1-2 and V is TRBV27; D ambiguous. V was pared by 4 bases and J by 1 base, with 16 bases between. The CDR3 is 16 amino acids. Looked up from germline, CDR1 is MNHEY and CDR2 is SMNVEV (reference sequence). As DNA, the CDR3 is TGTGCCAGCAGTTCCAGCGGTTTGGAGAATAACTATGGCTACACCTTC. This sequence encodes CASSSSGLENNYGYTF.

The count of this clone is one. The chain links TRBV11-2 to TRBJ2-2; no firm D call. The CDR3 totals 13 residues. With 0 bases removed from V and 7 bases from J, the gap between germline ends came to 6 bases. Germline CDR1 reads SGHAT; CDR2 reads FQNNGV. CDR3 nucleotide sequence: TGTGCCAGCAGCTTAGATCGCGGCGGGGAGCTGTTTTTT. Its translation: CASSLDRGGELFF.

The chain carries TRBV7-9 and TRBJ2-7; 8 bases agree with TRBD2. This CDR3 has 16 amino acids. Germline CDR1 and CDR2: SEHNR and FQNEAQ (reference sequence). Trimming removed 5 bases from V and 0 bases from J; junction bases left unmatched: 9. In DNA form, the CDR3 reads TGTGCCAGCAGCCGAGGACTAGCAACAAACTCCTACGAGCAGTACTTC. It codes for CASSRGLATNSYEQYF.

The V call is TRBV24-1, the J call TRBJ2-3; 11 nucleotides agree with TRBD2. The germline CDR1 and CDR2 sequences are KGHDR and SFDVKD. J lost 1 base, V lost 4 bases, and 6 bases had no gene match. The CDR3 spans 17 residues. The CDR3 sequence: CATSDATTSGGTDTQYF. The CDR3 DNA is TGTGCCACCAGTGACGCTACGACTAGCGGGGGCACAGATACGCAGTATTTT.

This clone has just a few counts. The rearrangement links TRBV7-6 to TRBJ1-2; 11 bases match TRBD1. CDR1 is SGHVS, CDR2 FNYEAQ, per germline. After removal of 1 base from V and 10 bases from J, the junction contained 11 bases not matched to a gene. This CDR3 has 16 amino acids. CDR3 coding DNA: TGTGCCAGCAGCTTAGGGGGACAGGGGGGTGCCCTTTCCTACACCTTC. Translated, it gives CASSLGGQGGALSYTF.

This rearrangement joins TRBV4-3 to TRBJ2-7, with 8 bases fitting TRBD2. With 0 bases clipped from V and 1 base from J, the junction kept 8 bases outside the gene matches. From germline, CDR1 is LGHNA and CDR2 YSLEER. The CDR3 totals 17 residues. The CDR3 nucleotides are TGCGCCAGCAGCCAAGATCTGCCCGGGACTAGATCCTACGAGCAGTACTTC. This sequence encodes CASSQDLPGTRSYEQYF.